This TCR beta chain was sequenced during a study of CD4 T cells in relation to SARS-CoV-2 and coronaviruses. CD4+ T cells from unexposed donors were obtained before the COVID-19 pandemic (2011-2018). CD4+ T cells were isolated from the cells after about 11 days of culture. Approximately 2 million PBMCs per well were cultured with 10 IU/ml IL-2. Remarks on this clone: The antigen is unknown.

Sequencing used immunoSEQ multiplex PCR; TCRdb keeps in-frame clones, though not all of them. The repertoire has under 25,000 clones, about 72% of them found once; the top ten carry about 15%. CDR1 SGHTA and CDR2 FQGTGA come from the germline V gene. V was trimmed by 2 bases and J by 8 bases, leaving 15 bases between them. The CDR3 has 14 amino acids. Sequenced input: CD4+ T cells from PBMCs, cultured in vitro. The chain has TRBV7-3 and TRBJ1-1; TRBD1 is a possible D gene (5 bases). The TCR was taken from a human donor in good health. CDR3 bases: TGTGCCAGCAGCTTATCGGGGGTCACGAAAGAAGCTTTCTTT. This gives the protein CASSLSGVTKEAFF.